This T cell receptor (beta chain) is drawn from a study of vaccination effects on CD4 cells after COVID-19. The data were produced by immunoSEQ multiplex PCR, yet TCRdb's version contains in-frame clones alone and is incomplete. Of 20,000 to 30,000 clones listed, about 70% were seen once; the top ten hold 10% to 13%. Expansion of antigen-specific CD4+ T cells with viral peptide pools was carried out by the ViraFEST assay before sequencing. After around nine days in culture, the CD4+ T cells were isolated. Negative nucleocapsid antibody tests before and after vaccination confirmed no previous SARS-CoV-2 infection. PBMC were cultured at under 2.5 million per well with 8 to 10 IU/ml IL-2 and roughly 10 ug/ml peptides. Researchers swapped half the medium for IL-2 medium on both days 3 and 7. Whole-study findings and limits: Cross-reactivity toward common cold coronaviruses was confined to only 1 of 255 vaccine-induced clones in healthy vaccinees. Late post-vaccination, clones induced by infection and those induced by vaccine underwent marked clonal contraction.

This clone was counted between two and nine times. Its antigen remains unidentified. CDR1 MNHNS and CDR2 SASEGT come from the germline V gene. The CDR3 length is 16 residues. Trimming stripped 1 base from V and 8 bases from J, with 17 bases between. The TCR was taken from a human donor who received a COVID-19 vaccine. The V gene is TRBV6-1, the J gene TRBJ2-2; the D call may be TRBD1 or TRBD2 (6 bases each). The starting material was CD4+ T cells from PBMCs cultured with HCoV-NL63 spike peptides, obtained before COVID-19 vaccination. DNA for the CDR3: TGTGCCAGCAGTGAAGGCGTGTGGGGGGCGTCGGGGGAGCTGTTTTTT. Translated: CASSEGVWGASGELFF.